This T cell receptor (beta chain) derives from a study of blood T cell repertoires in COVID-19. The V gene's germline CDR1 is LGHDT and CDR2 YNNKEL (reference sequence). The CDR3 runs 15 residues. V lost 4 bases, J lost 3 bases, and 8 bases stayed unmatched. The protocol was immunoSEQ multiplex PCR, while the TCRdb copy is restricted to in-frame clones and leaves out a portion. The data contain more than 350,000 clones, roughly 84% of them singletons. The chain combines TRBV3-1 (or the pseudogene TRBV3-2) with TRBJ2-7; TRBD1 matches 8 bases. What was sequenced was PBMCs or T cells enriched from blood (not recorded which). This TCR came from a young woman who had been exposed to COVID-19. The CDR3 region is CASSPKRQGYYEQYF. The DNA of the CDR3 is TGTGCCAGCAGCCCTAAGAGACAGGGGTACTACGAGCAGTACTTC.